What follows are 4 T cell receptor beta chains derived from one specimen sequenced in a study of shared clonotypes between healthy human individuals. The table came from immunoSEQ multiplex PCR; TCRdb's copy has only in-frame clones and leaves some out. The sample shows about 2.4 million clones, under 95% of them seen only once. The specimen was naive CD4+ T cells from PBMCs. Subset meaning: CD45RA+ positively selected. The receptors stem from a man aged 18-30 years in good health. Some clones in this sample may be carry-over from other donors' samples.

J is TRBJ2-7 and V is TRBV6-5; a weak D match, TRBD1 (6 bases). The CDR3 consists of 11 residues. Per the germline V gene, CDR1 is MNHEY and CDR2 is SVGAGI. V was pared by 10 bases and J by 4 bases, with 11 bases between. Written as DNA, the CDR3 is TGTGCCACCTCACAGGGATACGAGCAGTACTTC. Encoded protein: CATSQGYEQYF.

The V gene is TRBV11-2, the J gene TRBJ2-1; 7 positions match TRBD2. V lost 1 base to trimming and J lost 8 bases; unmatched junction nucleotides: 11. Germline values: CDR1 SGHAT, CDR2 FQNNGV. The CDR3 contains 16 residues. This CDR3 is CASSLGRWGGSDEQFF. CDR3 nucleotide sequence: TGTGCCAGCAGCTTAGGGAGGTGGGGCGGGAGCGATGAGCAGTTCTTC.

V is TRBV21-1 and J is TRBJ2-5; TRBD1, the D gene given by the table, was not confirmed from the DNA. TRBV21-1 is recorded as a pseudogene. The length of the CDR3 is 18 residues. In DNA form, the CDR3 reads TGTGCCAGCAGCCCCCCCTCTGCCCCAGGGGCCCTAATAGAGACCCAGTACTTC. This gives the protein CASSPPSAPGALIETQYF.

V gene TRBV5-1 combines with J gene TRBJ2-5; D assignment may be TRBD1 or TRBD2 (6 bases each). V dropped 0 bases and J dropped 5 bases, with 14 bases sitting between them. CDR1 is SGHRS, CDR2 YFSETQ, per germline. CDR3 length: 15 residues. For the CDR3, the DNA is TGCGCCAGCAGCTTGGTGTCGGGGGCACAGGAGACCCAGTACTTC. Encoded protein: CASSLVSGAQETQYF.